Each of the 24 T cell receptor beta chains below was sequenced from the same sample in a study of tumor and adjacent non-tumor tissue in lung cancer. The library came from three nested PCR rounds adapted from ARM-PCR protocols. TCRdb re-called the multiplex PCR reads through MiXCR, storing one row per CDR3 protein. The profile covers 65,000 to 75,000 distinct CDR3 sequences, with 75% to 85% appearing a single time and more than 35% taken by the ten largest. RNA was extracted from bulk tissue without any cell sorting. The normal lung tissue was taken more than 3 cm from the tumor edge. The specimen sequenced was distant non-tumor lung tissue. The receptors derive from a man between 60 and 75 years old with non-small cell lung cancer.

Points on this clonotype: The junction and the germline gene differ at one end; a read error may be behind it. The V and J genes are TRBV6-1 and TRBJ2-1; D is perhaps TRBD2 (8 bases). CDR3 length: 15 amino acids. In germline, CDR1 is MNHNS, CDR2 SASEGT. The CDR3 protein is CASSVTSARGNEQIF. The CDR3 DNA follows: TGTGCCAGCAGTGTGACTAGCGCCAGGGGGAATGAGCAGATCTTC.

As for this clonotype: A much larger clonotype is one base distant, so this may be a read error. J is TRBJ2-7 and V is TRBV20-1, with TRBD2 matching 13 bases. This CDR3 region has 17 residues. From germline, CDR1 is DFQATT and CDR2 SNEGSKA (reference sequence). V trimming: 5 bases; J trimming: 8 bases; junction bases outside the gene matches: 18. The CDR3 DNA follows: TGCAGTGCTCCGCCCGGGACTAGCGGGATCCCTAGGGGGAAGCAGTACTTC. It yields the protein CSAPPGTSGIPRGKQYF.

With respect to this clonotype: At one end, the junction sequence differs from germline, possibly due to a read error. The chain joins TRBV20-1 to TRBJ2-1; D is possibly TRBD2 (6 bases). The CDR3 is made up of 15 amino acids. CDR1 is DFQATT and CDR2 is SNEGSKA in the germline V gene (reference sequence). The CDR3 nucleotides read TGCGGTGCTAGATTAGCCGGGGGAGTCTTAAACGAGCAGTTCTTC. Its translation: CGARLAGGVLNEQFF.

Only one count was recorded for this clonotype. The junction and the germline gene differ at one end; a read error may be behind it. The V and J genes are TRBV3-1 and TRBJ2-7, with D uncertain. The germline CDR1 and CDR2 sequences are LGHDT and YNNKEL (reference sequence). The CDR3 runs 12 residues. Here the CDR3 DNA reads TGTGCCAGCAGCCACACATACTACGAACAGTACTTC. Translated, it gives CASSHTYYEQYF.

This clonotype was seen a handful of times. An end of the junction does not agree with germline; a read error may underlie this. The chain uses TRBV6-1 and TRBJ2-7, with TRBD2 matching over 11 bases. Germline CDR1 reads MNHNS; CDR2 reads SASEGT. The CDR3 consists of 13 residues. The CDR3 DNA sequence: TGTGCTAGCACTACTAGCGGGAGCAGCGAGCAGTACTTC. As protein: CASTTSGSSEQYF.

The V call is TRBV7-8, the J call TRBJ2-1; D not certain. Germline values: CDR1 SGHVS, CDR2 FQNEAQ. This CDR3 has 15 residues. V shed 8 bases and J shed 7 bases, with 21 bases lying between them. CDR3 nucleotides: TGTGCCAGCGGCTCCCCTTGGGTGCTACGTAATGAGCAGTTCTTC. It encodes CASGSPWVLRNEQFF. Using reference TRBV7-8 and TRBJ2-1 for the parts outside the CDR3, the full variable domain is GAGVSQSPRYKVAKRGQDVALRCDPISGHVSLFWYQQALGQGPEFLTYFQNEAQLDKSGLPSDRFFAERPEGSVSTLKIQRTQQEDSAVYLCASGSPWVLRNEQFFGPGTRLTVL.

Points on this clonotype: Because it lacks the conserved phenylalanine or tryptophan at the end, this CDR3 is likely a read error. The chain couples TRBV10-3 to TRBJ2-6, with 16 bases aligning to TRBD2. This CDR3 comprises 20 residues. CDR1 is ENHRY and CDR2 is SYGVKD in the germline V gene. The CDR3 protein is CAISEHGTSGRDPGANVLTI. The DNA for the CDR3 is TGTGCAATCAGTGAACATGGGACTAGCGGGAGGGACCCTGGGGCCAACGTCCTGACTATC.

This clonotype was seen ten or more times. The CDR3, as DNA: TGTGCCAGCAGTGATGGACTAGCGGACTACGAGCAGTACTTC. This gives the protein CASSDGLADYEQYF. The chain uses TRBV6-1 and TRBJ2-7, with 10 bases lining up with TRBD2. Germline V gene data show CDR1 as MNHNS and CDR2 as SASEGT. The ends lost 3 bases at V and 3 bases at J; junction bases unmatched: 2. The CDR3 spans 14 residues.

Notes on this clonotype: A read error may account for a junction end that differs from germline. The CDR3 here is CSVARSSEQYF. CDR3 nucleotides: TGCAGCGTCGCCCGTTCAAGCGAACAGTACTTT. The chain combines TRBV29-1 with TRBJ2-7; the D is unclear. The CDR3 extends over 11 amino acids. CDR1 is SQVTM and CDR2 is ANQGSEA in the germline V gene.

About this clonotype: The final CDR3 position lacks the conserved phenylalanine or tryptophan, pointing to a likely read error. The chain is built from TRBV7-9 and TRBJ2-7; 7 positions agree with TRBD2. The CDR3 sequence is 13 residues long. The V gene end was trimmed by 4 bases and the J gene end by 5 bases; junction bases not matched to a gene: 5. Germline-derived CDR1 and CDR2 are SEHNR and FQNEAQ (reference sequence). Written as DNA, the CDR3 is TGTGCCAGCAGCTATATGGGAGGGAACGAGCAGTACTTA. Its translation: CASSYMGGNEQYL.

A note on this clonotype: A junction end diverges from the germline sequence, so it may reflect a read error. The genes are TRBV11-1 and TRBJ2-5; unclear D gene. Germline lookup yields CDR1 SGHAT and CDR2 FQDESV (reference sequence). The CDR3 is 14 residues long. CDR3 sequence reads: CASSKNTYQETQYF. The CDR3 region has the DNA TGTGCGAGCAGCAAGAACACGTACCAAGAGACCCAGTACTTC.

In regard to this clonotype: A much larger clone sits a single nucleotide away, making a read error possible. The rearrangement uses TRBV20-1 and TRBJ2-1; 7 bases fit TRBD1. J gave up 6 bases and V 7 bases, and 15 bases lay outside the gene matches. Looked up from germline, CDR1 is DFQATT and CDR2 is SNEGSKA (reference sequence). The CDR3 runs to 15 residues. CDR3 sequence reads: CSDSRMTGYINEQFF. The CDR3 DNA reads TGCAGTGATAGCAGAATGACAGGGTACATCAATGAGCAGTTCTTC.

Worth noting for this clonotype: At one boundary the junction diverges from the germline segment, which might be a read error. The chain couples TRBV6-1 to TRBJ2-6, with D tentatively TRBD2 (5 bases). The CDR3 sequence is 13 residues long. CDR1 is MNHNS and CDR2 is SASEGT in the germline V gene. The DNA for the CDR3 is TGTGCCAGCAGTGAAGGTATGGGTAGCGTCCTGAGTTTC. Amino acids: CASSEGMGSVLSF.

The gene calls are TRBV29-1 and TRBJ2-7; 9 nucleotides agree with TRBD1. The germline V gene has CDR1 SQVTM and CDR2 ANQGSEA. CDR3 length: 13 residues. Trimming took 7 bases from V and 4 from J; bases not matched to a gene: 8. CDR3 region: CSAGTGSQYEQYF. The CDR3, as DNA: TGCAGCGCTGGGACAGGGTCCCAATACGAGCAGTACTTC.

Comments on this clonotype: One end of the junction varies from germline; a read error may be responsible. V and J are TRBV7-9 and TRBJ2-2; TRBD2 agrees at 14 bases. The CDR3 has 15 residues. Germline V lookup: CDR1 SEHNR, CDR2 FQNEAQ (reference sequence). CDR3: CASMGLAGAPGELYF. CDR3 in DNA: TGTGCCAGCATGGGACTAGCGGGAGCTCCCGGGGAGCTGTATTTT.

As for this clonotype: One end of the junction varies from germline; a read error may be responsible. The genes are TRBV5-6 and TRBJ2-1; D is uncertain. The V gene's germline CDR1 is SGHDT and CDR2 YYEEEE. The CDR3 runs 15 residues. CDR3 protein: CANSLDTSGFNEQFF. CDR3 bases: TGTGCCAACAGCTTAGACACCTCTGGGTTCAATGAGCAGTTCTTC.

This clonotype has just a few counts. The chain couples TRBV20-1 to TRBJ1-1; D ambiguous. V was clipped by 0 bases and J by 5 bases, with 13 bases between them. Germline CDR1 reads DFQATT; CDR2 reads SNEGSKA (reference sequence). The CDR3 is made up of 14 amino acids. CDR3 loop: CSARDWQGTTEAFF. DNA of the CDR3: TGCAGTGCTAGAGATTGGCAAGGTACGACTGAAGCTTTCTTT.

With regard to this clonotype: The junction does not match germline at one end; this may be a read error. CDR3 residues: CTSSIRSSYEQYF. The CDR3 DNA reads TGTACCAGTAGTATCAGGAGCTCCTACGAGCAGTATTTC. This chain joins TRBV19 and TRBJ2-7; no clear D gene. This CDR3 region has 13 residues. The V gene's germline CDR1 is LNHDA and CDR2 SQIVND (reference sequence).

As regards this clonotype: The junction differs from germline at one of its ends, possibly a read error. V is TRBV29-1 and J is TRBJ2-3; D call uncertain. CDR1 and CDR2 from the germline V gene are SQVTM and ANQGSEA. CDR3 length: 13 residues. The CDR3 reads CSLLGLSTDTPYF. CDR3 bases: TGCAGCCTCTTAGGGCTTAGCACAGATACGCCGTATTTT.

In regard to this clonotype: Germline and junction disagree at one end, which may indicate a read error. The gene calls are TRBV29-1 and TRBJ1-2; D is possibly TRBD1 (6 bases). The CDR3 is 14 amino acids. CDR1 and CDR2 from the germline V gene are SQVTM and ANQGSEA. This CDR3 is CIVAGTPRGNGYTF. CDR3 nucleotides: TGCATCGTCGCCGGGACTCCCAGGGGTAATGGCTACACATTC.

Regarding this clonotype: Since no conserved phenylalanine or tryptophan closes the CDR3, a read error is the likely cause. The V call is TRBV4-2, the J call TRBJ2-1, with TRBD2 matching over 8 bases. Germline CDR1 LGHNA, CDR2 YNFKEQ. The CDR3 totals 16 residues. CDR3 in DNA: TGTGCCATCAGCCAAGATGTGACGGGAGGGCCTAATGAGCAGTTCTCC. Translated, it gives CAISQDVTGGPNEQFS.

In the case of this clonotype: Given the absence of the conserved phenylalanine or tryptophan at the CDR3 end, a read error is likely. The chain is built from TRBV6-1 and TRBJ2-7; the D is unclear. V lost 5 bases, J lost 4 bases, and 9 bases lay in between. CDR1 and CDR2 from the germline V gene are MNHNS and SASEGT. CDR3 length: 12 residues. In nucleotides, the CDR3 is TGTGCCAGCAGTAAAAGAGGATACGAGCAGTACTCC. This translates into CASSKRGYEQYS.

Points on this clonotype: A read error may produce the germline difference seen at one junction end. V usage is TRBV10-1 and J usage is TRBJ1-5; tentatively, D is TRBD1 (5 bases). Germline CDR1 WNHNN, CDR2 SYGVQD (reference sequence). The CDR3 is made up of 13 amino acids. CDR3 nucleotides: TGCACCGGGGCCTGGAGCGGGAATCAGCCCCAACATTTT. Translation gives CTGAWSGNQPQHF.

As regards this clonotype: An end of the junction differs from the germline gene, which may be a read error. The V gene is TRBV20-1, the J gene TRBJ2-4; D gene ambiguous. In germline, CDR1 is DFQATT, CDR2 SNEGSKA (reference sequence). The CDR3 extends over 12 amino acids. The CDR3, as DNA: TGCAGTGCTAGAGGACCGCAAAACATTCGGTATTTC. This sequence encodes CSARGPQNIRYF.